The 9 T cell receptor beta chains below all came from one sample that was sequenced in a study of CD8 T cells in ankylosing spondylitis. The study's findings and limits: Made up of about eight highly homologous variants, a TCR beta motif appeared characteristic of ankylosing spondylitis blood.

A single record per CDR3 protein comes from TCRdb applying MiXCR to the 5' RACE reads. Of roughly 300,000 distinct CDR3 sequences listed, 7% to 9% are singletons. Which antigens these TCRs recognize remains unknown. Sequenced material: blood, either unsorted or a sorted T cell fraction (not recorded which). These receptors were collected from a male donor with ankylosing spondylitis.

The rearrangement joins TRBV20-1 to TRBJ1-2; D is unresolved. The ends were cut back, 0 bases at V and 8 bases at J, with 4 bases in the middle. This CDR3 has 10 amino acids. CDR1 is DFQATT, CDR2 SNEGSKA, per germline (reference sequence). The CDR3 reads CSARDSGYTF. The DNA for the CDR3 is TGCAGTGCTAGAGATTCGGGCTACACCTTC.

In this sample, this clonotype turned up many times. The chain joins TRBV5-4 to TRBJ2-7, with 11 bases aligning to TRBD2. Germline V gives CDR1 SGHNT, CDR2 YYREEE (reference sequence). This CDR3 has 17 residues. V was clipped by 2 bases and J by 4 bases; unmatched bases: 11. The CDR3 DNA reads TGTGCCAGCAGCTTTGCGATAATAGCGGGAGGGACGTACGAGCAGTACTTC. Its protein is CASSFAIIAGGTYEQYF.

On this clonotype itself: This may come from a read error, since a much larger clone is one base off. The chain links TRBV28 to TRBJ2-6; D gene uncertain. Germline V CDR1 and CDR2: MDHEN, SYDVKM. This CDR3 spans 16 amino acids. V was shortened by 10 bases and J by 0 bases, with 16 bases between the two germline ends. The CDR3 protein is CATGRDMSSGANVLTF. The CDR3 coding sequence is TGTGCCACCGGCAGAGATATGTCCTCTGGGGCCAACGTCCTGACTTTC. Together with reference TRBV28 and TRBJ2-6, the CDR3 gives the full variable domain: DVKVTQSSRYLVKRTGEKVFLECVQDMDHENMFWYRQDPGLGLRLIYFSYDVKMKEKGDIPEGYSVSREKKERFSLILESASTNQTSMYLCATGRDMSSGANVLTFGAGSRLTVL.

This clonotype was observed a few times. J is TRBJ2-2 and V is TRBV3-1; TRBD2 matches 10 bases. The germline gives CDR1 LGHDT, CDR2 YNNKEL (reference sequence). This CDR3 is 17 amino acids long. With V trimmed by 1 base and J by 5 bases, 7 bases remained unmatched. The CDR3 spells CASSQGSSGRATGELFF. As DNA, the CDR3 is TGTGCCAGCAGCCAAGGATCTAGCGGGAGAGCTACCGGGGAGCTGTTTTTT.

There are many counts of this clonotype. CDR3 in DNA: TGTGCCAGCAGCACAGTCCCCTTAGCCAAAAACATTCAGTACTTC. Residues: CASSTVPLAKNIQYF. The chain employs TRBV7-8 and TRBJ2-4; no clear D. V was clipped by 5 bases and J by 0 bases, with 11 bases between them. In germline, CDR1 is SGHVS, CDR2 FQNEAQ. This CDR3 contains 15 residues.

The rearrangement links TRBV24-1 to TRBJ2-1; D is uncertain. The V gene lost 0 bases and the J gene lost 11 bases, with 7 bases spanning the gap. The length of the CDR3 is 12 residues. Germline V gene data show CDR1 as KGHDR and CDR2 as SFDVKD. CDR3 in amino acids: CATSDLGQKQFF. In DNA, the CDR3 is TGTGCCACCAGTGATTTGGGGCAGAAGCAGTTCTTC.

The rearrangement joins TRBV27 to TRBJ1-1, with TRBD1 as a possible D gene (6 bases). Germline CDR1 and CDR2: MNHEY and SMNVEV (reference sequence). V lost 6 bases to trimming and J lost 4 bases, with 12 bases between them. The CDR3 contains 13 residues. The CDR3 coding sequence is TGTGCCAGCAGAGGGGGTCGGGCCACTGAAGCTTTCTTT. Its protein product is CASRGGRATEAFF.

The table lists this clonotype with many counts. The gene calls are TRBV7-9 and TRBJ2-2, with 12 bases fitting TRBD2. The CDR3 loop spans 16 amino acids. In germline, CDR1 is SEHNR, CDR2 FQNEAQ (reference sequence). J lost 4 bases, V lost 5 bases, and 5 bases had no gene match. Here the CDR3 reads CASSPRTSGATGELFF. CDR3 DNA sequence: TGTGCCAGCAGCCCCCGGACTAGCGGGGCCACCGGGGAGCTGTTTTTT. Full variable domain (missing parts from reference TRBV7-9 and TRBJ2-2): DTGVSQNPRHKITKRGQNVTFRCDPISEHNRLYWYRQTLGQGPEFLTYFQNEAQLEKSRLLSDRFSAERPKGSFSTLEIQRTEQGDSAMYLCASSPRTSGATGELFFGEGSRLTVL.

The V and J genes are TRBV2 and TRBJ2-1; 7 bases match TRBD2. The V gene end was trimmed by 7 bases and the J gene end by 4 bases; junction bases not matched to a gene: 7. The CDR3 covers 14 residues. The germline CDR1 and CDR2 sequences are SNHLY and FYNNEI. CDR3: CASMGLIFYNEQFF. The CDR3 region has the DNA TGTGCCAGCATGGGACTAATTTTTTACAATGAGCAGTTCTTC.